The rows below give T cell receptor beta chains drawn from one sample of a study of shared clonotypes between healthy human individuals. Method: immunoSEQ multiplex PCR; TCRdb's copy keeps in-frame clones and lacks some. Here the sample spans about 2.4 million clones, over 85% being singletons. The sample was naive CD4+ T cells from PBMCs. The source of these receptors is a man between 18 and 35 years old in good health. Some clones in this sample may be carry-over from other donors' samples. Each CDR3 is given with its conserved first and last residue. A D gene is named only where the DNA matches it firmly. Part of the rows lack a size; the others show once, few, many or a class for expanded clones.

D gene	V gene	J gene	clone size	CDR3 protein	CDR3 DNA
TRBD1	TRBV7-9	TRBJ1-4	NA	CASSLLQGLWVGELFF	TGTGCCAGCAGCCTATTACAGGGGCTGTGGGTTGGCGAACTGTTTTTT
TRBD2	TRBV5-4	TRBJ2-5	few	CASSFLAGEETQYF	TGTGCCAGCAGCTTCCTAGCGGGAGAAGAGACCCAGTACTTC
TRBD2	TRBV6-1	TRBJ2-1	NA	CASSTTSDLEQFF	TGTGCCAGCAGTACCACTAGCGACCTTGAGCAGTTCTTC
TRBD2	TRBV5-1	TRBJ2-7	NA	CASSFLAAPTYEQYF	TGCGCCAGCAGCTTCCTAGCGGCGCCGACCTACGAGCAGTACTTC
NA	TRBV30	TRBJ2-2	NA	CAWTVSPTGFGELFF	TGTGCCTGGACCGTCTCCCCCACAGGGTTCGGGGAGCTGTTTTTT
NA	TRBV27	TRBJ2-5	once	CASSSWGTQYF	TGTGCCAGCAGCTCGTGGGGTACCCAGTACTTC
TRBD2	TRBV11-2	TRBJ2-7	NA	CASRSPGGGDYEQYF	TGTGCCAGCAGGAGTCCCGGGGGAGGGGACTACGAGCAGTACTTC
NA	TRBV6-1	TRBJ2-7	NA	CASSPGQGGYEQYF	TGTGCCAGCAGCCCCGGGCAGGGGGGATACGAGCAGTACTTC
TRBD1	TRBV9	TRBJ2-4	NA	CASSPWTGENIQYF	TGTGCCAGCAGCCCGTGGACAGGGGAAAACATTCAGTACTTC
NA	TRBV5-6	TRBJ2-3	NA	CASSFLGSLSTDTQYF	TGTGCCAGCAGCTTTTTGGGGAGTTTAAGCACAGATACGCAGTATTTT
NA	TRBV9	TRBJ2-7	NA	CASSVASGQGVYEQYF	TGTGCCAGCAGCGTAGCTTCGGGGCAGGGAGTCTACGAGCAGTACTTC
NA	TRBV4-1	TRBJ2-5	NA	CASSQVGVVKTQYF	TGCGCCAGCAGCCAAGTAGGGGTCGTAAAGACCCAGTACTTC
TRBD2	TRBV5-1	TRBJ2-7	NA	CASSFRTSGRTYEQYF	TGCGCCAGCAGCTTCCGAACTAGCGGGAGAACCTACGAGCAGTACTTC
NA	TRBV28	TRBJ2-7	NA	CASSSPTGTYEQYF	TGTGCCAGCAGCTCCCCTACAGGGACCTACGAGCAGTACTTC
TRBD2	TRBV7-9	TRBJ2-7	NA	CASSQLTSGNYEQYF	TGTGCCAGCAGCCAATTGACTAGCGGCAACTACGAGCAGTACTTC
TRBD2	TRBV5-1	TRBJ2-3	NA	CASATGTSSLFGTDTQYF	TGCGCCAGCGCTACAGGGACTAGTAGCCTGTTCGGGACAGATACGCAGTATTTT
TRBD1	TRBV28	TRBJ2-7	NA	CASSSTGTGSHEQYF	TGTGCCAGCAGTTCAACCGGGACAGGGTCACACGAGCAGTACTTC
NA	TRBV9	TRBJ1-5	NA	CASSLEGGNQPQHF	TGTGCCAGCAGCCTAGAGGGGGGCAATCAGCCCCAGCATTTT
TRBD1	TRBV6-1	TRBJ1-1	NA	CASRTQGARTEAFF	TGTGCCAGCAGGACACAGGGGGCGCGGACTGAAGCTTTCTTT
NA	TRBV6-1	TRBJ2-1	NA	CASKQGYNEQFF	TGTGCCAGCAAACAGGGATACAATGAGCAGTTCTTC
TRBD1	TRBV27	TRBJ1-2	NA	CASSPTRGRGPDGYTF	TGTGCCAGCAGCCCCACCCGCGGGAGGGGGCCCGATGGCTACACCTTC
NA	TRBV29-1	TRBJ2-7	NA	CSVGPLGSYEQYF	TGCAGCGTTGGCCCCCTCGGCTCGTACGAGCAGTACTTC
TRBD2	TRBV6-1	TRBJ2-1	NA	CASRGLASSYNEQFF	TGTGCCAGCAGAGGACTAGCAAGCTCCTACAATGAGCAGTTCTTC
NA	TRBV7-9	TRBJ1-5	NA	CASSPGAGQPQHF	TGTGCCAGCAGCCCCGGAGCGGGTCAGCCCCAGCATTTT
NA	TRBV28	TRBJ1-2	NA	CASSSSQGSLGYTF	TGTGCCAGCAGTTCCTCGCAGGGTTCACTTGGCTACACCTTC
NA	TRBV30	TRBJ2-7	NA	CAWISVAEPYEQYF	TGTGCCTGGATTAGCGTCGCCGAGCCCTACGAGCAGTACTTC
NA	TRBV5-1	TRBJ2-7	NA	CASSLSTNEQYF	TGCGCCAGCAGCTTGAGTACGAACGAGCAGTACTTC
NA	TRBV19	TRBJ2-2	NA	CASSRERGSTGELFF	TGTGCCAGTAGCAGGGAACGAGGGAGCACCGGGGAGCTGTTTTTT
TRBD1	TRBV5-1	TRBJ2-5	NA	CASSLVGQGQETQYF	TGCGCCAGCAGCCTTGTTGGACAGGGACAAGAGACCCAGTACTTC
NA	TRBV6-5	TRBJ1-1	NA	CASSSPRSPRAEAFF	TGTGCCAGCAGTTCCCCGCGCAGCCCCCGGGCTGAAGCTTTCTTT
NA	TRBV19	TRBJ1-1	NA	CASSDRNTEAFF	TGTGCCAGTAGCGACAGGAACACTGAAGCTTTCTTT
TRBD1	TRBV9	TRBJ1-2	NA	CASRGDRLNYGYTF	TGTGCCAGCAGGGGGGACAGACTTAACTATGGCTACACCTTC
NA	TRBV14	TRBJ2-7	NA	CASSQDASVTRYF	TGTGCCAGCAGCCAAGATGCTAGCGTCACTCGTTACTTC
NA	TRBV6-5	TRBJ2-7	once	CASWSGAPIYEQYF	TGTGCCAGCTGGTCAGGGGCTCCTATCTACGAGCAGTACTTC
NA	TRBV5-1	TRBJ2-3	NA	CASSSGTDTQYF	TGCGCCAGCAGCTCAGGCACAGATACGCAGTATTTT
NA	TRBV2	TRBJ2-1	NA	CASSTRSSSYNEQFF	TGTGCCAGCAGTACTAGGAGTAGCTCCTACAATGAGCAGTTCTTC
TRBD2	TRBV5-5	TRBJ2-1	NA	CASSFWLAGNNEQFF	TGTGCCAGCAGCTTTTGGCTAGCGGGTAACAATGAGCAGTTCTTC
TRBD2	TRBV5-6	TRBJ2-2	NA	CASSQRTSGRVTGELFF	TGTGCCAGCAGTCAAAGGACTAGCGGGAGGGTAACCGGGGAGCTGTTTTTT
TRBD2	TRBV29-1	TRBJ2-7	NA	CSVVGTNTYEQYF	TGCAGCGTTGTTGGGACTAACACCTACGAGCAGTACTTC
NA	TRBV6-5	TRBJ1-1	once	CASSYSTWNTEAFF	TGTGCCAGCAGTTACTCGACCTGGAACACTGAAGCTTTCTTT
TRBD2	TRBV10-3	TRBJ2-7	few	CAISGLAGRYEQYF	TGTGCCATCAGCGGACTAGCGGGACGCTACGAGCAGTACTTC